This T cell receptor beta chain stems from a study of blood T cells in healthy people across ages. About the study: Template switching caught about one barcoded beta molecule for each two T cells.

Then a second PCR, running roughly 7 to 11 cycles, was carried out with a sample-barcoded 5' primer and a J-beta primer mix. TCRdb fed the 5' RACE reads into MiXCR, producing one record per CDR3 protein. The sample consists of about 760,000 distinct CDR3 sequences, just over 55% of them appearing once. Regarding this clonotype: Its antigen is unidentified.

Study results and caveats: Diversity figures derived from one million T cells were judged to underestimate the true value. Older age coincided with a roughly linear decline in TCR beta diversity per million T cells.

Extractions gave at least 6 micrograms of total RNA per sample. The sequenced sample was blood. The TCR comes from a middle-aged man in good health.

The CDR3 region is CASSKGGTATSTDTQYF. In DNA form, the CDR3 reads TGTGCCAGCAGCAAAGGGGGGACAGCCACCAGCACAGATACGCAGTATTTT. V gene TRBV21-1 combines with J gene TRBJ2-3; the table's D call TRBD1 went unverified against the DNA. TRBV21-1 has pseudogene status. The CDR3 consists of 17 residues.